The clone carrying this T cell receptor beta chain has only one observation. This sample was taken from a study of blood T cell repertoires in COVID-19. Per germline, CDR1 MNHEY and CDR2 SMNVEV (reference sequence). The CDR3 is 16 residues long. After removal of 5 bases from V and 3 bases from J, the junction contained 6 bases not matched to a gene. Assay: immunoSEQ multiplex PCR; the TCRdb copy retains only in-frame clones and omits some. The table lists 150,000 to 200,000 clones, 89% of them singletons. The TCR sequence derives from a man between 60 and 75 years old with acute or convalescent COVID-19. Source material: peripheral blood. The genes are TRBV27 and TRBJ2-1, with 11 bases fitting TRBD2. This chain's CDR3 is CASSPIAGGFYNEQFF. CDR3 bases: TGTGCCAGCAGTCCCATAGCGGGGGGGTTCTACAATGAGCAGTTCTTC.